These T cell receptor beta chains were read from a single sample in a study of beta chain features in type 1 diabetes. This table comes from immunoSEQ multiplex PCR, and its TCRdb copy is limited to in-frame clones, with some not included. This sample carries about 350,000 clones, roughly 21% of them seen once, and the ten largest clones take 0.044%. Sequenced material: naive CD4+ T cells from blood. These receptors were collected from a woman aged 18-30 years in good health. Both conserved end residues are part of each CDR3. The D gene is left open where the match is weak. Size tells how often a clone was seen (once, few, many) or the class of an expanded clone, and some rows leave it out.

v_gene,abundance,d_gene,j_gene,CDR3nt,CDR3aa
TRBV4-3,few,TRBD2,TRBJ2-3,TGCGCCAGCAGCCGACGACTAGCGGACCTCACAGATACGCAGTATTTT,CASSRRLADLTDTQYF
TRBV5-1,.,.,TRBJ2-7,TGCGCCAGCGGTACCGACCCTAAAGCAAGGGGGGGACCCCCCTACGAGCAGTACTTC,CASGTDPKARGGPPYEQYF
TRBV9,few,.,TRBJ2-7,TGTGCCAGCAGCGAAGACCCGGACACTCAGGCAAATTACGAGCAGTACTTC,CASSEDPDTQANYEQYF
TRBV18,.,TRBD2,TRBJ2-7,TGTGCCAGCTCACCCCGGGAGGAAGAGTGGTACTTC,CASSPREEEWYF
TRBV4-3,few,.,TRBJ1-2,TGCGCCAGCAGCCAAGAATTGGGGTACGGGGACTATGGCTACACCTTC,CASSQELGYGDYGYTF
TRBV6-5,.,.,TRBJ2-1,TGTGCCAGCAGTCCGAGACAGGCGCCAAACCATGAGCAGTTCTTC,CASSPRQAPNHEQFF
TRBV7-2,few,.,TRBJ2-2,TGTGCCAGCAGAATACAACAGGACGCCGGGGAGCTGTTTTTT,CASRIQQDAGELFF
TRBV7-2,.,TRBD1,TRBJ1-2,TGTGCCAGCAGCTTGAGCGCATCAGGACAGGCGAACTATGGCTACACCTTC,CASSLSASGQANYGYTF
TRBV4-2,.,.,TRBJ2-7,TGTGCCAGCAGCCAAGACCCCACGGGTTACGAGCAGTACTTC,CASSQDPTGYEQYF
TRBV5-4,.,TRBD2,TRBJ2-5,TGTGCCAGCAGCTTCCCTAGCGGGAGGAAAGAGACCCAGTACTTC,CASSFPSGRKETQYF
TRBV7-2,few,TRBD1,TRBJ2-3,TGTGCCAGCAGCTTGGCCGGGACAGAGAGCACAGATACGCAGTATTTT,CASSLAGTESTDTQYF
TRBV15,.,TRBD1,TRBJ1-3,TGTGCCACCAGCAGAGTTTACAGGGCCTCTTCGGGGACAGTCATATATTTT,CATSRVYRASSGTVIYF
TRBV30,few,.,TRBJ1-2,TGTGCCTGGATCCACTGGGGGGGCGCCAACTATGGCTACACCTTC,CAWIHWGGANYGYTF
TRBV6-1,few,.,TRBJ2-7,TGTGCCAGCTCCGGCGAGCAGTACTTC,CASSGEQYF
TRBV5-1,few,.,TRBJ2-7,TGCGCCAGCAGGGAGGTACAGGGCTCGGCCTACGAGCAGTACTTC,CASREVQGSAYEQYF
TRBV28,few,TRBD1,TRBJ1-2,TGTGCCAGCTTTTCAGGGGGCTCTGGCTACACCTTC,CASFSGGSGYTF
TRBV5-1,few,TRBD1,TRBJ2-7,TGCGCCAGCAAGACGGGACAGGCAACCTACGAGCAGTACTTC,CASKTGQATYEQYF
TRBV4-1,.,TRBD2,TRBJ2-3,TGCGCCAGCAGCCAAGATAAAAGACTAGCGGGAGATACGCAGTATTTT,CASSQDKRLAGDTQYF
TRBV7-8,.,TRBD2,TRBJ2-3,TGTGCCAGCAGCTTAACTAGCGAAGCTGCGCAGTATTTT,CASSLTSEAAQYF
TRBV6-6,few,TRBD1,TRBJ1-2,TGTGCCAGCAGCCAGACAGGGGACTATGGCTACACCTTC,CASSQTGDYGYTF
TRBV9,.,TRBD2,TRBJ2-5,TGTGCCAGCAGCGTGCTCAACGGGGGGGAAGAGACCCAGTACTTC,CASSVLNGGEETQYF
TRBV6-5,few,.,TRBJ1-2,TGTGCCAGCAGTTACAAATTAGACAGTAACTATGGCTACACCTTC,CASSYKLDSNYGYTF
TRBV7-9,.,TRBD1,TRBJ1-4,TGTGCCAGCACCCCCTCGGGACAGACTAATGAAAAACTGTTTTTT,CASTPSGQTNEKLFF
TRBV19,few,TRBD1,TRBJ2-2,TGTGCCAGTAGTCAGGACAGGGGGGCCGGGGAGCTGTTTTTT,CASSQDRGAGELFF
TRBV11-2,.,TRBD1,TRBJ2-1,TGTGCCACCTCGACAGGGATAAACAATGAGCAGTTCTTC,CATSTGINNEQFF
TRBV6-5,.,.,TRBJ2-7,TGTGCCAGCAGTTACTCGAGAACTACCTACGAGCAGTACTTC,CASSYSRTTYEQYF
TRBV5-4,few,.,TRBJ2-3,TGTGCCAGCAGCTTGGTAGGCGGATCGGGATTAGATACGCAGTATTTT,CASSLVGGSGLDTQYF
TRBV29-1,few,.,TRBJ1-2,TGCAGCGTTGAAGGCCCGGGAGGGGGCTATGGCTACACCTTC,CSVEGPGGGYGYTF
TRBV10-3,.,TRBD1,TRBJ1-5,TGTGCCATCAGTAATAATGACAGGGAGAATCAGCCCCAGCATTTT,CAISNNDRENQPQHF
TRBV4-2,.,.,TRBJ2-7,TGTGCCAGCAGCCAAGAAGCGGGTCGGGGTTCCTACGAGCAGTACTTC,CASSQEAGRGSYEQYF
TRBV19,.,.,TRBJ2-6,TGTGCCAGTAGTGTCTATTCTGGGGCCAACGTCCTGACTTTC,CASSVYSGANVLTF
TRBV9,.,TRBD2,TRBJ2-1,TGTGCCAGCAGCGTAGGGGGACTAGCGGGGGGGAATGAGCAGTTCTTC,CASSVGGLAGGNEQFF
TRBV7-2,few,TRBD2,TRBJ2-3,TGTGCCAGCAGCTTCAGGACTAGCGGCACAGATACGCAGTATTTT,CASSFRTSGTDTQYF
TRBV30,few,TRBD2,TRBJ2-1,TGTGCCTGGAGTGTAGGGATGGCTAGCGGGAGACTCAATGAGCAGTTCTTC,CAWSVGMASGRLNEQFF
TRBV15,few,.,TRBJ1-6,TGTGCCACCAGCAGAGTTGCAGGCGGGGGAATTTCACCCCTCCACTTT,CATSRVAGGGISPLHF